Listed here are 9 T cell receptor beta chains from one sample, sequenced in a study of T cells after yellow fever vaccination (dated by TCRdb to between 2017 and 2020). What this sample's treatment or condition label stands for: live attenuated yellow fever vaccine strain. The method was 5' RACE. The sequencer was an Illumina NovaSeq 6000. The public sequencing data were trimmed at Q25 with fastp and processed into clonotypes with MiXCR by TCRdb, which kept only in-frame beta chains. All rows with the same CDR3 protein become a single entry with the most common DNA and genes. Counted in this sample were approximately 120,000 distinct CDR3 sequences; 12% to 15% of them appeared once. Of the sample, roughly 41% is held by the ten largest clones. Source: CD8+ T cells sorted from PBMCs, taken 5 days after the yellow fever booster vaccination. Receptor source: a man aged 18-30 years who received the YFV17D yellow fever vaccine.

This rearrangement joins TRBV9 to TRBJ1-2; 8 bases line up with TRBD1. Germline V gene sequence: CDR1 SGDLS, CDR2 YYNGEE. Germline trimming cut 3 bases from V and 1 base from J; bases unmatched to any gene: 5. The CDR3 contains 15 residues. CDR3 nucleotides: TGTGCCAGCAGCGACCCAGGGGGCAGTAACTATGGCTACACCTTC. Protein sequence: CASSDPGGSNYGYTF. Filled out from reference TRBV9 and TRBJ1-2, the complete variable domain reads DSGVTQTPKHLITATGQRVTLRCSPRSGDLSVYWYQQSLDQGLQFLIQYYNGEERAKGNILERFSAQQFPDLHSELNLSSLELGDSALYFCASSDPGGSNYGYTFGSGTRLTVV.

The chain carries TRBV5-1 and TRBJ2-1; D unresolved. Per the germline V gene, CDR1 is SGHRS and CDR2 is YFSETQ. The V end was cut by 2 bases, the J end by 5 bases, with 8 bases between. There are 13 residues in the CDR3. CDR3 bases: TGCGCCAGCAGCTTTCGCAGAAACAATGAGCAGTTCTTC. Translation gives CASSFRRNNEQFF.

About this clonotype: At one boundary the junction diverges from the germline segment, which might be a read error. The chain is built from TRBV7-9 and TRBJ2-2; 13 positions match TRBD2. There are 20 residues in the CDR3. Germline V gene sequence: CDR1 SEHNR, CDR2 FQNEAQ (reference sequence). This CDR3 is CTSRGLTRTSGGRRTGELFF. The CDR3 region has the DNA TGTACCAGCAGAGGTCTAACTAGGACTAGCGGGGGCCGACGTACCGGGGAGCTGTTTTTT. Complete variable domain (other parts from reference TRBV7-9 and TRBJ2-2): DTGVSQNPRHKITKRGQNVTFRCDPISEHNRLYWYRQTLGQGPEFLTYFQNEAQLEKSRLLSDRFSAERPKGSFSTLEIQRTEQGDSAMYLCTSRGLTRTSGGRRTGELFFGEGSRLTVL.

The sample holds a few counts of this clonotype. The genes are TRBV12-3 or TRBV12-4 and TRBJ1-2, with 7 bases that match TRBD1. The CDR3 length is 16 residues. V shed 2 bases, J shed 5 bases, and the junction held 11 bases outside the gene matches. The CDR3 bases are TGTGCCAGCAGTTTATCCGAGGGGGCGAGGATATATGGCTACACCTTC. As protein: CASSLSEGARIYGYTF.

This clonotype was counted only a few times. The chain is built from TRBV12-3 or TRBV12-4 and TRBJ2-7, with TRBD2 matching 9 bases. The CDR3 length is 14 residues. Losses at the gene ends were 5 bases for V and 5 bases for J; bases not matched to a gene: 7. CDR3 nucleotides: TGTGCCAGCAGTCTCGGCGGGGGGGCCCACGAGCAGTACTTC. This sequence encodes CASSLGGGAHEQYF.

This chain links TRBV7-9 with TRBJ2-7, with D possibly matching TRBD1 (5 bases). The CDR3 consists of 13 residues. Per germline, CDR1 SEHNR and CDR2 FQNEAQ (reference sequence). V gave up 4 bases and J gave up 2 bases, with 9 bases separating them. The CDR3 sequence: CASSSDSTYEQYV. The CDR3 DNA reads as TGTGCCAGCAGCTCCGACAGTACCTACGAGCAGTACGTC.

The genes are TRBV7-6 and TRBJ2-1; possibly TRBD1 or TRBD2 for D (5 bases each). From germline, CDR1 is SGHVS and CDR2 FNYEAQ. The CDR3 spans 18 residues. Trimming cost V 2 bases and J 7 bases, with 24 bases left between them. Written as DNA, the CDR3 is TGTGCCAGCAGCTTAAGCCCAAGGGGAGCCGGGTGGAGGAATGAGCAGTTCTTC. This sequence encodes CASSLSPRGAGWRNEQFF.

V usage is TRBV12-3 or TRBV12-4 and J usage is TRBJ2-6, with D possibly matching TRBD1 (6 bases). Trimming pared 5 bases from V and 2 bases from J, leaving 7 bases between. The CDR3 has 14 amino acids. CDR3 protein: CASSPGAGANVLTF. The CDR3 nucleotides are TGTGCCAGCAGTCCAGGGGCTGGGGCCAACGTCCTGACTTTC.

The chain is built from TRBV12-3 or TRBV12-4 and TRBJ2-3; 11 bases map to TRBD2. The CDR3 is made up of 17 amino acids. V was pared by 2 bases and J by 2 bases, with 6 bases of the junction left unmatched. The chain's CDR3 is CASSLSLAGGTTDTQYF. In DNA, the CDR3 is TGTGCCAGCAGTTTAAGCCTAGCGGGGGGTACCACAGATACGCAGTATTTT.